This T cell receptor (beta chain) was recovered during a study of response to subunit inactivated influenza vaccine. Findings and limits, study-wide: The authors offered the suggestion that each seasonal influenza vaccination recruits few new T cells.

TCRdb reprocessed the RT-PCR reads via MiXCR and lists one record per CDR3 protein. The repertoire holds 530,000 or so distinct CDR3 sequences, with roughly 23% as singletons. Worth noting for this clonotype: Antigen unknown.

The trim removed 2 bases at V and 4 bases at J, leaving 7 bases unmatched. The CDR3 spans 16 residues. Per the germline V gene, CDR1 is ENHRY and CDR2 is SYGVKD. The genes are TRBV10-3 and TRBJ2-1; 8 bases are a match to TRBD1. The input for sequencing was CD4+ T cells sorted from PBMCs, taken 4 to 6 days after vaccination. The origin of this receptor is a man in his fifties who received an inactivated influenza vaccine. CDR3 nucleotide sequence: TGTGCCATCAGTGAGCCCGGGACAGGATCATACAATGAGCAGTTCTTC. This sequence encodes CAISEPGTGSYNEQFF.